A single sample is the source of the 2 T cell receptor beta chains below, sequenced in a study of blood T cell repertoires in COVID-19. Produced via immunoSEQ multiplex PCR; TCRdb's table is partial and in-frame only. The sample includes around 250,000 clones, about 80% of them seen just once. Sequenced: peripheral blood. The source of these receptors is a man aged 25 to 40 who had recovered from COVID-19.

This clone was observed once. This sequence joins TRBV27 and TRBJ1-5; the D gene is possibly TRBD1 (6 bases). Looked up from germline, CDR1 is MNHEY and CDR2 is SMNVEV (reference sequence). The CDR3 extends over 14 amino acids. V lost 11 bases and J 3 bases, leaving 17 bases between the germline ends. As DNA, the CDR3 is TGTGCCGGGAGCCTTAGACAGGTCAATCAGCCCCAGCATTTT. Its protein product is CAGSLRQVNQPQHF.

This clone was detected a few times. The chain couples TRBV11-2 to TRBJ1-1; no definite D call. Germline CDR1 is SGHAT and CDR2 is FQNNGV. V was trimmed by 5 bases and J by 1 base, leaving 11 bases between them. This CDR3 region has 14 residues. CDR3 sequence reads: CASSRGDGNTEAFF. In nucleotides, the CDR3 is TGTGCCAGCAGCCGAGGCGATGGGAACACTGAAGCTTTCTTT.